The TCR beta chain under discussion was sequenced for a study of blood T cell repertoires in COVID-19. The method was immunoSEQ multiplex PCR; TCRdb's version includes in-frame clones alone and lacks a portion of them. This sample has under 350,000 clones, with 65% to 90% found just once. CDR3 length equals 12 residues. Germline lookup yields CDR1 SEHNR and CDR2 FQNEAQ (reference sequence). The ends were cut back, 5 bases at V and 4 bases at J, with 3 bases in the middle. The table lists this clone with a count of one. The V call is TRBV7-9, the J call TRBJ1-6; no clear D gene. The TCR comes from a woman between 35 and 50 years old with acute COVID-19. Material for sequencing was PBMCs or T cells enriched from blood (not recorded which). CDR3 bases: TGTGCCAGCAGCCTATATAATTCACCCCTCCACTTT. Its protein is CASSLYNSPLHF.